This TCR beta chain appears in the sequencing data of a study of blood T cell repertoires in COVID-19 (dated by TCRdb to 2019 to 2021). For context, the study as a whole: Samples from collaborators originated in the United States, Italy and Spain and spanned both the acute and convalescent phases of COVID-19. Nearly every sample came with metadata listing a de-identified subject ID, COVID-19 status, age in years and sex. Subjects who had been exposed to COVID-19, were actively infected with it, or had recovered from it provided the deeply sampled blood TCRbeta repertoires that made up the dataset. Where available, HLA class I and class II types were taken from metadata supplied by the sample provider and were not determined by assay-based typing. The prospective study material was composed of cDNA or gDNA derived from T cells, B-cell-depleted T cells, or PBMCs. The repertoires were released in a freely available public database intended as a resource for research on the immune response to SARS-CoV-2. Samples were obtained from the ongoing ImmuneRACE study (first 160 participants) and from 1,254 subjects provided by 6 global collaborators.

Each collaborating institution followed its own protocols to collect whole blood in K2EDTA tubes. Collaborator samples were shipped for TCRbeta analysis as frozen whole blood, isolated PBMCs, or DNA extracted from either sample type. Looking up the germline V gene yields CDR1 MGHRA and CDR2 YSYEKL. V loses 2 bases of germline sequence and J loses 2 bases, and the interval between the two ends is 19 bases. The CDR3 runs 17 amino acids, cysteine and phenylalanine included. The read is trimmed to its CDR3 DNA, 51 bases read in frame from base 1. Study-wide findings and limitations: Clinical and demographic metadata were provided uncurated, with the amount varying by source and participant.

Remarks on this clone: Its antigen is still unknown. No clone much larger than this one lies a single base away; base qualities are absent.

TCRbeta CDR3 regions were amplified from genomic DNA using the immunoSEQ Assay, a bias-controlled multiplex PCR. Turning to the authors' computational methods: The number of nucleated cells in each sample was estimated from the amplification of reference gene primers within the assay. Sequence reads were collapsed and filtered to measure the absolute abundance of every unique TCRbeta CDR3 rearrangement. Productive Simpson clonality was computed per sample as the square root of Simpson's diversity index over productive rearrangements. The immuneACCESS repertoire file appears here via TCRdb, limited to in-frame rearrangements. These files lack a portion of the clones; in checked studies, under half of the deficit traces to unresolved V genes, and the cause of the others is not known. V, J and clone size are taken as reported in that table, and D and trimming were inferred from the DNA itself. The sample table holds around 140,000 clones, of which 88% were seen once. Around 1.9% of the sample comes from the top ten.

The clonotype comes from a man in his 70s with acute or convalescent COVID-19. Recombination linked TRBV4-1 to TRBJ2-7; tentative D gene TRBD1, with 6 bases matching. The sample consisted of peripheral blood. CDR3 reads: CASSQRSGALFPYEQYF. At the DNA level, the sequence is TGCGCCAGCAGCCAAAGATCAGGGGCTCTCTTCCCCTACGAGCAGTACTTC.